The rows below give T cell receptor beta chains drawn from one sample of a study of response to subunit inactivated influenza vaccine. TCRdb ran MiXCR on the RT-PCR reads and lists one entry per CDR3 protein. The sample has about 780,000 distinct CDR3 sequences; 15% to 20% are singletons. The material was PBMCs from blood, obtained less than 6 days after vaccination. All receptors derive from a man between 45 and 60 years old who received an inactivated influenza vaccine. Each CDR3 is given with its conserved first and last residue. The order of the fields is CDR3 protein, CDR3 DNA, CDR3 length, V gene, clone size, D gene, J gene. The D gene is left open where the match is weak. Clone size is given for some rows only: seen once, a few or many times, or a class if the clone is expanded.

CSVADRGVYEQYF TGCAGCGTTGCGGACAGGGGGGTGTACGAGCAGTACTTC 13 TRBV29-1 few TRBD1 TRBJ2-7
CASSLLIAYEQYF TGTGCCAGCAGCTTACTCATAGCCTACGAGCAGTACTTC 13 TRBV7-2 NA NA TRBJ2-7
CASSFGTIAGADTQYF TGTGCCAGCAGCTTCGGTACTATAGCGGGAGCAGATACGCAGTATTTT 16 TRBV7-2 few TRBD2 TRBJ2-3
CASSPGRGWGGRETQYF TGTGCCAGCAGCCCTGGGAGGGGATGGGGCGGGAGAGAGACCCAGTACTTC 17 TRBV7-8 NA TRBD2 TRBJ2-5
CASSFRAGVYEQYF TGTGCCAGCAGTTTTAGGGCGGGAGTGTACGAGCAGTACTTC 14 TRBV12-3/TRBV12-4 few TRBD2 TRBJ2-7
CATSDRVTYEQYF TGTGCCACCAGTGACAGGGTGACCTACGAGCAGTACTTC 13 TRBV24-1 few NA TRBJ2-7
CASSLRTSENIQYF TGTGCCAGCAGCTTACGGACGTCGGAAAACATTCAGTACTTC 14 TRBV7-9 few NA TRBJ2-4
CSAIPLGTGGSNYGYTF TGCAGTGCTATCCCCCTAGGGACAGGGGGTTCCAACTATGGCTACACCTTC 17 TRBV20-1 many TRBD1 TRBJ1-2
CASGPGQKYEQYF TGTGCCAGCGGACCGGGACAAAAGTACGAGCAGTACTTC 13 TRBV5-6 few NA TRBJ2-7
CASSVYPQGEAFF TGTGCCAGCAGCGTCTATCCCCAGGGTGAAGCTTTCTTT 13 TRBV9 few NA TRBJ1-1
CASSSAGDNQPQHF TGTGCCAGCAGCTCCGCGGGGGACAATCAGCCCCAGCATTTT 14 TRBV9 NA NA TRBJ1-5
CASTENTEAFF TGCGCCAGCACCGAGAACACTGAAGCTTTCTTT 11 TRBV10-2 many NA TRBJ1-1
CAISRAGLGANVLTF TGTGCCATCAGTAGAGCAGGGCTGGGGGCCAACGTCCTGACTTTC 15 TRBV10-3 NA NA TRBJ2-6
CASTTGQGEGYTF TGTGCCAGCACCACTGGGCAGGGTGAAGGCTACACCTTC 13 TRBV12-3/TRBV12-4 few NA TRBJ1-2
CSVRGRHFMNTEAFF TGCAGCGTCCGAGGGAGGCATTTTATGAACACTGAAGCTTTCTTT 15 TRBV29-1 few NA TRBJ1-1
CSAGRASGSYEQFF TGCAGTGCTGGGAGGGCTAGCGGGAGCTATGAGCAGTTCTTC 14 TRBV20-1 few TRBD2 TRBJ2-1
CASSQETQQGQPQHF TGCGCCAGCAGCCAAGAGACGCAACAAGGTCAGCCCCAGCATTTT 15 TRBV4-1 NA NA TRBJ1-5
CASSDRNTEAFF TGTGCCAGCTCGGACAGAAACACTGAAGCTTTCTTT 12 TRBV18 few NA TRBJ1-1
CSARLTGRVEEQFF TGCAGTGCTCGACTAACAGGGAGGGTGGAAGAGCAGTTCTTC 14 TRBV20-1 many NA TRBJ2-1
CASSPHGGGNVNEQYF TGTGCCAGCAGCCCTCATGGTGGCGGGAACGTGAACGAGCAGTACTTC 16 TRBV7-2 NA NA TRBJ2-7
CASSGQDRGNEQFF TGCGCCAGCAGCGGACAGGACAGGGGCAATGAGCAGTTCTTC 14 TRBV5-1 few TRBD1 TRBJ2-1
CASSSRPLAGVVAGSYNEQFF TGTGCCAGCAGTTCCCGACCCCTAGCGGGGGTTGTAGCGGGCTCCTACAATGAGCAGTTCTTC 21 TRBV12-3/TRBV12-4 NA TRBD2 TRBJ2-1
CSVGQLGPRTDTQYF TGCAGCGTGGGCCAACTAGGGCCCCGCACAGATACGCAGTATTTT 15 TRBV29-1 few NA TRBJ2-3
CASSSRPGPGSPLHF TGTGCCAGCAGCTCCCGGCCGGGGCCAGGTTCACCCCTCCACTTT 15 TRBV7-2 few NA TRBJ1-6